This TCR beta chain is from a study of technical replicates of blood from a handful of donors. CDR1 and CDR2 (germline): SGHRS, YFSETQ. V was shortened by 0 bases and J by 8 bases, with 15 bases between the two germline ends. The length of the CDR3 is 15 residues. This table comes from immunoSEQ multiplex PCR, and its TCRdb copy is limited to in-frame clones, with some not included. The sample comprises over 50,000 clones, 85% to 90% of which are singletons, and approximately 5% rests with the top ten. The gene calls are TRBV5-1 and TRBJ2-4; D might be TRBD1 (6 bases). This TCR was sampled from a human donor in good health. Some clones in this sample may be carry-over from other donors' samples. Sequences were obtained from PBMCs. The CDR3 region is CASSLGNRVLDIQYF. The DNA of the CDR3 is TGCGCCAGCAGCTTGGGAAACAGGGTGCTTGACATTCAGTACTTC.